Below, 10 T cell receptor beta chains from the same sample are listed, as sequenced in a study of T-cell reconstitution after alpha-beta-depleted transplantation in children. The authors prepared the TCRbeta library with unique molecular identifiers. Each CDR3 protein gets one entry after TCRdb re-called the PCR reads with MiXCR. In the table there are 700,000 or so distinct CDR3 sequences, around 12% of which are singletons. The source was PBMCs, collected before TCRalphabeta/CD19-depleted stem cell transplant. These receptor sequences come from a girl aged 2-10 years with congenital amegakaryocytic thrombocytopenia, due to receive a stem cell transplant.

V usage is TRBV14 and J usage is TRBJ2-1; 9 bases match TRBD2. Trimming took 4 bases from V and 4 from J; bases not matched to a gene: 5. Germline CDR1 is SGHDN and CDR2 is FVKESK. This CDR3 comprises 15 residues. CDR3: CASSRAGGQYNEQFF. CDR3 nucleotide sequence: TGTGCCAGCAGCCGGGCGGGAGGGCAGTACAATGAGCAGTTCTTC.

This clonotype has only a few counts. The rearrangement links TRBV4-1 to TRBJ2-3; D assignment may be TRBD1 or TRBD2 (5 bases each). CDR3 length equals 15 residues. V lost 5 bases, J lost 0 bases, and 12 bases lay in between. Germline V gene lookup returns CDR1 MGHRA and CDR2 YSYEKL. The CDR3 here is CASSGIGGSTDTQYF. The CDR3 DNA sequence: TGCGCCAGCAGCGGTATTGGGGGTAGCACAGATACGCAGTATTTT.

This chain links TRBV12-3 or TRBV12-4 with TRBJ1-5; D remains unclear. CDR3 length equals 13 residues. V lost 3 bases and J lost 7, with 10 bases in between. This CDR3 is CASSFFKEQPQHF. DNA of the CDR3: TGTGCCAGCAGTTTCTTTAAAGAACAGCCCCAGCATTTT.

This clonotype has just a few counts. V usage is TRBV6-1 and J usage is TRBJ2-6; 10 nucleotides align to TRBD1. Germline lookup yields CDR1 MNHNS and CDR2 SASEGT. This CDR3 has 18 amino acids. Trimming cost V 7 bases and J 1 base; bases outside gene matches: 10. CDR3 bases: TGTGCCAGCAACGGCCGGGACAGGGGCCGTTCTGGGGCCAACGTCCTGACTTTC. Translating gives CASNGRDRGRSGANVLTF.

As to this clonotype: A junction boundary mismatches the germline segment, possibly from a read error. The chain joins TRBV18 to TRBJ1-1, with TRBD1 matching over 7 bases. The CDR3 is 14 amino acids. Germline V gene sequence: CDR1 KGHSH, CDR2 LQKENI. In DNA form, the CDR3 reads TGTGCCAGCTCACCAGCACAGGGGAACGCTGAAGCTTTCTTT. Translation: CASSPAQGNAEAFF. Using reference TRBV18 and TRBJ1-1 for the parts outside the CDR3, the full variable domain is NAGVMQNPRHLVRRRGQEARLRCSPMKGHSHVYWYRQLPEEGLKFMVYLQKENIIDESGMPKERFSAEFPKEGPSILRIQQVVRGDSAAYFCASSPAQGNAEAFFGQGTRLTVV.

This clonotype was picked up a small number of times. CDR3 residues: CASSLNRGRAGGPGGELFF. The CDR3 bases are TGTGCCAGCAGCTTAAATCGTGGCCGTGCGGGAGGGCCCGGCGGGGAGCTGTTTTTT. V usage is TRBV11-2 and J usage is TRBJ2-2; 9 nucleotides align to TRBD2. V was pared by 2 bases and J by 7 bases, with 17 bases of the junction left unmatched. Germline CDR1 and CDR2: SGHAT and FQNNGV. The CDR3 spans 19 residues. Combining the CDR3 with reference TRBV11-2 and TRBJ2-2 gives the whole variable domain EAGVAQSPRYKIIEKRQSVAFWCNPISGHATLYWYQQILGQGPKLLIQFQNNGVVDDSQLPKDRFSAERLKGVDSTLKIQPAKLEDSAVYLCASSLNRGRAGGPGGELFFGEGSRLTVL.

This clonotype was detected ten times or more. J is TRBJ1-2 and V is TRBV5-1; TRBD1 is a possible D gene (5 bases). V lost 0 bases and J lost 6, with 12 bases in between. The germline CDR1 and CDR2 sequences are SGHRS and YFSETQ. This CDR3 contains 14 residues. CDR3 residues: CASSLAGRGNGYTF. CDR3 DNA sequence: TGCGCCAGCAGCTTGGCGGGTAGGGGTAATGGCTACACCTTC.

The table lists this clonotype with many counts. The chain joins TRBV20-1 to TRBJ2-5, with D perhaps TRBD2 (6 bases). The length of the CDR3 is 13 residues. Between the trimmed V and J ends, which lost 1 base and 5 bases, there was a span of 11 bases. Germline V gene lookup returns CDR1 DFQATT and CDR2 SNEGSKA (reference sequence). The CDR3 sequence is CSARASAIETQYF. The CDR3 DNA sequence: TGCAGTGCTAGAGCTAGCGCGATTGAGACCCAGTACTTC.

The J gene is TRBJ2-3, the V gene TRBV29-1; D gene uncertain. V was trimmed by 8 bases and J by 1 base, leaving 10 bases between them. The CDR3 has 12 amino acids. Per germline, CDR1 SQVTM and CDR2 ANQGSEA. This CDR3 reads CSLGTGTDTQYF. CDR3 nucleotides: TGCAGCCTAGGAACGGGCACAGATACGCAGTATTTT.

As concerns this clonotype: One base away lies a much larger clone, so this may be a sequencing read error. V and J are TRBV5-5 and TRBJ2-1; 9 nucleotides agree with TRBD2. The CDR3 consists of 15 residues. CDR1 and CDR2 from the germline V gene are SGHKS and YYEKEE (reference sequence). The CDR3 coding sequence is TGTGCCAGCAGCTTGTTAGCGGGAGTATACAATGAGCAGTCCTTC. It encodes CASSLLAGVYNEQSF. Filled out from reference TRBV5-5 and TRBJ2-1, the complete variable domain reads DAGVTQSPTHLIKTRGQQVTLRCSPISGHKSVSWYQQVLGQGPQFIFQYYEKEERGRGNFPDRFSARQFPNYSSELNVNALLLGDSALYLCASSLLAGVYNEQSFGPGTRLTVL.